Shown below are 11 T cell receptor beta chains from a single sample sequenced in a study of blood T cell repertoires in COVID-19. Sequencing was performed with immunoSEQ multiplex PCR; in TCRdb, only in-frame clones are kept and a portion is missing. The repertoire has approximately 240,000 clones, 83% of them found once; the top ten carry 5.5%. Sequenced: peripheral blood. The source is a human donor in a cohort sampled during active COVID-19.

V and J are TRBV5-4 and TRBJ1-6, with 7 bases matching TRBD1. Unmatched junction bases numbered 7, after V lost 3 bases and J lost 7 bases. Germline V gene lookup returns CDR1 SGHNT and CDR2 YYREEE (reference sequence). The CDR3 length is 15 residues. The CDR3 DNA reads TGTGCCAGCAGCTACGGACAGGCGGGGAATTCACCCCTCCACTTT. Amino acids: CASSYGQAGNSPLHF.

V and J are TRBV28 and TRBJ2-7; 8 bases match TRBD1. The CDR3 is made up of 15 amino acids. CDR1 and CDR2 (germline): MDHEN, SYDVKM. The V gene end was trimmed by 3 bases and the J gene end by 3 bases; junction bases not matched to a gene: 7. The CDR3 spells CASSFPGTGHYEQYF. The CDR3 bases are TGTGCCAGCAGTTTCCCCGGGACAGGACACTACGAGCAGTACTTC.

The chain couples TRBV28 to TRBJ1-5, with D unclear. This CDR3 region has 14 residues. From germline, CDR1 is MDHEN and CDR2 SYDVKM. The V gene lost 7 bases and the J gene lost 4 bases, with 14 bases spanning the gap. The CDR3 protein is CASTLRAHNQPQHF. CDR3 in DNA: TGTGCCAGCACTTTGCGGGCGCATAATCAGCCCCAGCATTTT.

The V gene is TRBV28, the J gene TRBJ2-1; TRBD2 agrees at 8 bases. V dropped 5 bases and J dropped 4; count of bases not matched to a gene: 10. The CDR3 sequence is 16 residues long. Germline V lookup: CDR1 MDHEN, CDR2 SYDVKM. The CDR3 sequence is CASSPGGSGTYNEQFF. CDR3 in DNA: TGTGCCAGCAGTCCCGGTGGTAGCGGGACGTACAATGAGCAGTTCTTC. Full variable domain (missing parts from reference TRBV28 and TRBJ2-1): DVKVTQSSRYLVKRTGEKVFLECVQDMDHENMFWYRQDPGLGLRLIYFSYDVKMKEKGDIPEGYSVSREKKERFSLILESASTNQTSMYLCASSPGGSGTYNEQFFGPGTRLTVL.

This clone was counted between two and nine times. The gene calls are TRBV7-6 and TRBJ2-7, with 9 positions matching TRBD1. Germline V lookup: CDR1 SGHVS, CDR2 FNYEAQ. The trim removed 5 bases at V and 2 bases at J, leaving 7 bases unmatched. CDR3 length: 15 residues. CDR3 nucleotide sequence: TGTGCCAGCAGCCCCGGGACAGGGTTAACCTACGAGCAGTACTTC. This encodes CASSPGTGLTYEQYF.

This clone was seen a few times. The genes are TRBV4-1 and TRBJ2-7, with D uncertain. The CDR3 runs 14 residues. Per the germline V gene, CDR1 is MGHRA and CDR2 is YSYEKL. V dropped 3 bases and J dropped 2 bases, with 11 bases sitting between them. The CDR3 coding sequence is TGCGCCAGCAGCCACCTGGTCGAGCCCTACGAGCAGTACTTC. Residues: CASSHLVEPYEQYF.

The V gene is TRBV7-2, the J gene TRBJ1-5; D gene unclear. Germline CDR1 is SGHTA and CDR2 is FQGNSA. The V gene lost 1 base and the J gene lost 2 bases, with 6 bases spanning the gap. CDR3 length: 14 residues. The CDR3 DNA is TGTGCCAGCAGCTTAGAAGGAGGCAATCAGCCCCAGCATTTT. Translating it yields CASSLEGGNQPQHF.

The chain uses TRBV28 and TRBJ1-5; D remains ambiguous. The CDR3 is made up of 10 amino acids. Germline V gene sequence: CDR1 MDHEN, CDR2 SYDVKM. Trimming cost V 4 bases and J 7 bases, with 2 bases left between them. Here the CDR3 DNA reads TGTGCCAGCAGTTCACAGCCCCAGCATTTT. It yields the protein CASSSQPQHF.

This chain uses TRBV6-5 with TRBJ2-1; TRBD2 matches 11 bases. Losses at the gene ends were 7 bases for V and 3 bases for J; bases not matched to a gene: 5. CDR1 and CDR2 from the germline V gene are MNHEY and SVGAGI. CDR3 length equals 15 residues. The CDR3: CASTAGTSGYNEQFF. CDR3 in DNA: TGTGCCAGCACTGCCGGGACTAGCGGCTACAATGAGCAGTTCTTC.

CDR3 in amino acids: CAWSPGQGAEEQYF. CDR3 coding DNA: TGTGCCTGGAGTCCAGGACAGGGGGCGGAAGAGCAGTACTTC. The V and J genes are TRBV30 and TRBJ2-7; 11 bases match TRBD1. The V gene end was trimmed by 2 bases and the J gene end by 7 bases; junction bases not matched to a gene: 7. The germline V gene encodes CDR1 GTSNPN and CDR2 SVGIG (reference sequence). This CDR3 region has 14 residues.

The chain recombines TRBV28 with TRBJ2-3; 9 nucleotides align to TRBD2. The V segment lost 9 bases and the J segment 6 bases; nucleotides outside the gene matches: 13. The CDR3 totals 15 residues. Germline lookup yields CDR1 MDHEN and CDR2 SYDVKM. The CDR3 protein is CASTQREELSDTQYF. The CDR3 region has the DNA TGTGCCAGTACCCAGCGGGAGGAACTATCCGATACGCAGTATTTT. The entire variable domain, with the rest obtained from reference TRBV28 and TRBJ2-3, is as follows: DVKVTQSSRYLVKRTGEKVFLECVQDMDHENMFWYRQDPGLGLRLIYFSYDVKMKEKGDIPEGYSVSREKKERFSLILESASTNQTSMYLCASTQREELSDTQYFGPGTRLTVL.